The 16 T cell receptor beta chains given below trace back to one sample, sequenced in a study of metastatic and nonmetastatic thyroid tumors (dated by TCRdb to the early 2020s). To prepare the library, PCR was applied. Sequencing took place on an Illumina HiSeq 4000. Through fastp at Q25 and MiXCR, TCRdb rebuilt clones from the public reads, retaining in-frame beta chains. For this sample the table gives some 8,400 clones, of which 44% were detected only once. The ten most abundant clones make up less than 40% of the sample. Before undergoing thyroid surgery, none of the patients had been given any kind of treatment. Sequencing was performed on tumor tissue. All receptors derive from a male donor with papillary thyroid cancer or a benign thyroid nodule (not recorded which). Some clones in this sample may be carry-over from other donors' samples.

The chain recombines TRBV30 with TRBJ1-2, with 8 bases identical to TRBD1. This CDR3 is 14 amino acids long. Trimming cost V 3 bases and J 4 bases; bases outside gene matches: 7. Germline V gene sequence: CDR1 GTSNPN, CDR2 SVGIG (reference sequence). CDR3 protein: CAWSDTDRGYGYTF. The CDR3 bases are TGTGCCTGGAGCGATACCGACAGGGGCTATGGCTACACCTTC.

The table lists this clone with a count of one. In nucleotides, the CDR3 is TGTGCCAGCTCACCCGTCGGCGGATACACCGGGGAGCTGTTTTTT. It encodes CASSPVGGYTGELFF. The rearrangement uses TRBV18 and TRBJ2-2; D call uncertain. Germline V gene data show CDR1 as KGHSH and CDR2 as LQKENI. V was clipped by 3 bases and J by 3 bases, with 11 bases between them. The CDR3 sequence is 15 residues long.

This clone was counted only a few times. The chain uses TRBV28 and TRBJ2-7; TRBD1 agrees at 8 bases. Germline loops: CDR1 MDHEN, CDR2 SYDVKM. J lost 9 bases, V lost 3 bases, and 10 bases had no gene match. CDR3 length: 14 amino acids. Here the CDR3 reads CASSLQGAIHRQYF. The CDR3 nucleotides read TGTGCCAGCAGTTTGCAGGGGGCAATTCATAGGCAGTACTTC.

The chain recombines TRBV7-2 with TRBJ2-3; 7 bases are a match to TRBD2. This CDR3 has 17 residues. Unmatched junction bases numbered 13, after V lost 0 bases and J lost 7 bases. CDR1 and CDR2 (germline): SGHTA, FQGNSA. The CDR3 bases are TGTGCCAGCAGCTTAGCCCTGAGAAGCGGGGAGGGCCATACGCAGTATTTT. This encodes CASSLALRSGEGHTQYF.

There are a few counts of this clone. The DNA of the CDR3 is TGTGCCAGTAGTTTGGACGGCGGGTTTGCCTACGAGCAGTACTTC. It encodes CASSLDGGFAYEQYF. The chain couples TRBV19 to TRBJ2-7, with D perhaps matching TRBD2 (5 bases). CDR1 and CDR2 from the germline V gene are LNHDA and SQIVND (reference sequence). Trimming pared 5 bases from V and 2 bases from J, leaving 16 bases between. There are 15 residues in the CDR3.

This clone was seen a handful of times. The chain carries TRBV6-2 or TRBV6-3 and TRBJ2-1; D assignment may be TRBD1 or TRBD2 (6 bases each). CDR1 and CDR2 (germline): MNHEY, SVGEGT. V dropped 2 bases and J dropped 6 bases, with 11 bases sitting between them. The CDR3 totals 14 residues. CDR3 region: CASSYRGGTNEQFF. The DNA of the CDR3 is TGTGCCAGCAGTTACCGAGGGGGGACCAATGAGCAGTTCTTC.

This clone is termed medium-sized. The V call is TRBV6-4, the J call TRBJ2-1, with 15 bases matching TRBD2. The CDR3 contains 15 residues. Trimming took 2 bases from V and 7 from J; bases not matched to a gene: 0. CDR1 MRHNA and CDR2 SNTAGT come from the germline V gene. The CDR3 coding sequence is TGTGCCAGCAGTGACGGACTAGCGGGGGGGAATGAGCAGTTCTTC. Its translation is CASSDGLAGGNEQFF.

By frequency in the sample, this clone is medium-sized. The chain links TRBV6-1 to TRBJ1-1; D gene unclear. Trimming pared 8 bases from V and 3 bases from J, leaving 10 bases between. The CDR3 totals 12 residues. Germline assignment: CDR1 MNHNS and CDR2 SASEGT. CDR3 bases: TGTGCCAGCTCCATTGCGGACACTGAAGCTTTCTTT. It specifies CASSIADTEAFF.

The rearrangement links TRBV6-1 to TRBJ1-2; D ambiguous. The CDR3 is 12 residues long. The V gene's germline CDR1 is MNHNS and CDR2 SASEGT. V was pared by 2 bases and J by 8 bases, with 9 bases between. In nucleotides, the CDR3 is TGTGCCAGCAGTGAATATAGGCAAGGCTACACCTTC. It is translated as CASSEYRQGYTF.

V usage is TRBV30 and J usage is TRBJ2-5; 7 bases are shared with TRBD1. The V and J ends lost 3 bases and 4 bases, in that order; junction bases with no gene match: 8. CDR3 length equals 14 residues. CDR1 and CDR2 (germline): GTSNPN, SVGIG (reference sequence). The CDR3: CAWSLGQAGETQYF. CDR3 sequence (DNA): TGTGCCTGGAGCCTCGGACAGGCAGGAGAGACCCAGTACTTC.

The rearrangement links TRBV4-1 to TRBJ1-2; D is possibly TRBD1 (5 bases). Germline CDR1 reads MGHRA; CDR2 reads YSYEKL. The CDR3 extends over 18 amino acids. Trimming removed 1 base from V and 5 bases from J, with 23 bases in between. The CDR3 here is CASSQAPDGAGRGYGYTF. CDR3 sequence (DNA): TGCGCCAGCAGCCAAGCCCCGGATGGGGCGGGACGTGGTTATGGCTACACCTTC.

There are a few counts of this clone. The V call is TRBV6-1, the J call TRBJ1-2; D not resolved. The CDR3 runs 11 residues. Germline lookup yields CDR1 MNHNS and CDR2 SASEGT. V was clipped by 6 bases and J by 10 bases, with 12 bases between them. The CDR3 region has the DNA TGTGCCAGCAGCCCCCTACAGAACTACACCTTC. It is translated as CASSPLQNYTF.

This clone was recorded a few times. V usage is TRBV2 and J usage is TRBJ1-1; D remains ambiguous. The germline gives CDR1 SNHLY, CDR2 FYNNEI. Trimming removed 4 bases from V and 8 bases from J, with 14 bases in between. The CDR3 has 13 residues. The CDR3 DNA sequence: TGTGCCAGCAGTGTTATTGTGGTCGCGGAAGCTTTCTTT. Its protein product is CASSVIVVAEAFF.

This clone was counted many times. V is TRBV20-1 and J is TRBJ2-4, with a tentative D call TRBD1 (6 bases). The CDR3 spans 13 residues. Per the germline V gene, CDR1 is DFQATT and CDR2 is SNEGSKA (reference sequence). The germline V and J ends were trimmed by 5 bases and 8 bases, with 16 bases remaining between them. The CDR3 region is CSAAGTTEYIQYF. The DNA of the CDR3 is TGCAGTGCTGCCGGGACAACTGAATACATTCAGTACTTC.

The chain links TRBV2 to TRBJ1-5, with D perhaps matching TRBD1 (5 bases). The CDR3 length is 14 residues. V was shortened by 7 bases and J by 8 bases, with 18 bases between the two germline ends. Germline lookup yields CDR1 SNHLY and CDR2 FYNNEI. The CDR3 here is CASTTGEGWEPQHF. CDR3 nucleotides: TGTGCCAGCACCACAGGAGAGGGCTGGGAGCCCCAGCATTTT.

This clone was seen only a few times. The J gene is TRBJ1-1, the V gene TRBV6-5, with a possible D match to TRBD1 (5 bases). Trimming shortened V by 0 bases and J by 5 bases, and 13 bases separated the two germline ends. Germline V CDR1 and CDR2: MNHEY, SVGAGI. The CDR3 runs to 15 residues. The CDR3 reads CASSYSWARGTEAFF. The CDR3 nucleotides read TGTGCCAGCAGTTACTCTTGGGCCCGGGGGACTGAAGCTTTCTTT.